The next 30 T cell receptor beta chains were all read from a single sample in a study of blood T cells in healthy people across ages. A second about 7 to 11 cycle PCR used barcoded and J-beta primers. TCRdb used MiXCR to reprocess the 5' RACE reads, holding one entry per CDR3 protein. The sample has approximately 1.5 million distinct CDR3 sequences; 30% to 40% are singletons. Specimen: blood. The origin of the receptors is a woman aged 25 to 39 in good health.

This clonotype was detected only once. A much more abundant neighbour one base away suggests this may be a read error. No DNA is shown, since the ends of the CDR3 on it are uncertain; the CDR3 is the one TCRdb lists. This sequence joins TRBV29-1 and TRBJ2-7; TRBD1, the table's D call, was not compared with the DNA. The CDR3 region is 14 residues in length, termini included. In germline, CDR1 is SQVTM, CDR2 ANQGSEA. CDR3 region: CSVEVGTGSYEQHF.

The chain recombines TRBV10-3 with TRBJ1-2, with TRBD1 matching 9 bases. The CDR3 extends over 14 amino acids. Germline loops: CDR1 ENHRY, CDR2 SYGVKD. V trimming: 3 bases; J trimming: 7 bases; junction bases outside the gene matches: 6. The CDR3 is CAISDRDRVFGYTF. The CDR3 nucleotides are TGTGCCATCAGTGACCGGGACAGGGTATTTGGCTACACCTTC.

The chain employs TRBV27 and TRBJ2-7, with a possible D match to TRBD1 (6 bases). Germline-derived CDR1 and CDR2 are MNHEY and SMNVEV (reference sequence). This CDR3 is built from 13 residues. V lost 6 bases and J lost 2, with 11 bases in between. The DNA for the CDR3 is TGTGCCAGCAGGAATCGGGACACCTACGAGCAGTACTTC. This gives the protein CASRNRDTYEQYF.

This clonotype was counted a few times. The chain has TRBV20-1 and TRBJ2-1; 9 positions agree with TRBD2. V was pared by 0 bases and J by 5 bases, with 8 bases of the junction left unmatched. The CDR3 has 16 residues. CDR1 is DFQATT and CDR2 is SNEGSKA in the germline V gene (reference sequence). The DNA of the CDR3 is TGCAGTGCTAGAGATTGGGAGCGGGGGGCACACAATGAGCAGTTCTTC. Amino acid sequence: CSARDWERGAHNEQFF.

This clonotype was picked up a small number of times. A read error may produce the germline difference seen at one junction end. The J gene is TRBJ2-7, the V gene TRBV7-9; possible D gene TRBD2, 5 bases. The CDR3 has 14 amino acids. Germline V gene data show CDR1 as SEHNR and CDR2 as FQNEAQ (reference sequence). The CDR3 is CASSFTGSSHEQYF. CDR3 coding DNA: TGTGCCAGCAGCTTCACTGGGAGCTCCCACGAGCAGTACTTC.

At least ten counts were recorded for this clonotype. The CDR3 DNA reads as TGTGCCAGCAGTCCCCTAGGACCCACAGATACGCAGTATTTT. Amino acids: CASSPLGPTDTQYF. The chain employs TRBV27 and TRBJ2-3; D is unclear. Germline V lookup: CDR1 MNHEY, CDR2 SMNVEV (reference sequence). This CDR3 comprises 14 residues. V lost 5 bases to trimming and J lost 2 bases, with 11 bases between them.

The chain has TRBV30 and TRBJ2-6; D gene ambiguous. The V gene's germline CDR1 is GTSNPN and CDR2 SVGIG (reference sequence). The V and J ends lost 4 bases and 2 bases respectively, with 6 bases between them. The CDR3 has 13 amino acids. CDR3 amino acids: CAWTNPGANVLTF. CDR3 DNA: TGTGCCTGGACTAACCCTGGGGCCAACGTCCTGACTTTC.

This clonotype was detected a few times. The chain combines TRBV29-1 with TRBJ1-5; D is perhaps TRBD1 (5 bases). Trimming stripped 6 bases from V and 2 bases from J, with 14 bases between. The CDR3 has 14 amino acids. CDR1 and CDR2 from the germline V gene are SQVTM and ANQGSEA. CDR3: CSVPGPGGNQPQHF. CDR3 DNA: TGCAGCGTGCCGGGGCCGGGGGGCAATCAGCCCCAGCATTTT.

This clonotype showed up just a few times. The rearrangement uses TRBV4-1 and TRBJ1-1, with D tentatively TRBD1 (5 bases). This CDR3 is built from 14 residues. Germline-derived CDR1 and CDR2 are MGHRA and YSYEKL. Trimming pared 4 bases from V and 6 bases from J, leaving 15 bases between. The CDR3 sequence is CASSPPLGGPEAFF. CDR3 nucleotides: TGCGCCAGCAGCCCCCCCCTGGGGGGTCCTGAAGCTTTCTTT.

This clonotype was counted between two and nine times. The chain recombines TRBV4-1 with TRBJ2-5; D is perhaps TRBD1 or TRBD2 (5 bases each). Trimming removed 4 bases at V and 0 bases at J, with 12 bases between. From germline, CDR1 is MGHRA and CDR2 YSYEKL. This CDR3 has 15 residues. The CDR3 DNA reads TGCGCCAGCAGCCCCGGGACCCACAACCAAGAGACCCAGTACTTC. As protein: CASSPGTHNQETQYF.

Only a few counts were recorded for this clonotype. This chain uses TRBV20-1 with TRBJ1-2; tentative D call: TRBD1 (6 bases). Between the trimmed V and J ends, which lost 3 bases and 0 bases, there was a span of 11 bases. The germline V gene has CDR1 DFQATT and CDR2 SNEGSKA (reference sequence). This CDR3 region has 14 residues. CDR3 sequence: CSASRDTSNYGYTF. For the CDR3, the DNA is TGCAGTGCTAGCCGGGACACCTCTAACTATGGCTACACCTTC.

This clonotype was counted only a few times. This rearrangement joins TRBV15 to TRBJ1-3; no clear D. Germline-derived CDR1 and CDR2 are LNHNV and YYDKDF (reference sequence). The germline V and J ends were trimmed by 0 bases and 1 base, with 10 bases remaining between them. The CDR3 is 16 amino acids. CDR3 in amino acids: CATSRDRGASGNTIYF. Written as DNA, the CDR3 is TGTGCCACCAGCAGAGATCGTGGAGCTTCTGGAAACACCATATATTTT.

This clonotype was seen more than once but under ten times. The chain combines TRBV20-1 with TRBJ2-1; D perhaps matches TRBD2 (7 bases). The CDR3 has 14 residues. V lost 1 base and J 7 bases, leaving 14 bases between the germline ends. CDR1 DFQATT and CDR2 SNEGSKA come from the germline V gene (reference sequence). CDR3 residues: CSARGVGGLNEQFF. In DNA form, the CDR3 reads TGCAGTGCTAGAGGTGTGGGGGGGCTTAATGAGCAGTTCTTC.

This rearrangement joins TRBV5-1 to TRBJ2-7; D not certain. Germline V gives CDR1 SGHRS, CDR2 YFSETQ. The CDR3 runs 15 residues. V was pared by 5 bases and J by 2 bases, with 17 bases between. Written as DNA, the CDR3 is TGCGCCAGCAGATACCACACAGAGGAGACCTACGAGCAGTACTTC. It encodes CASRYHTEETYEQYF.

The gene calls are TRBV20-1 and TRBJ2-1; D ambiguous. The CDR3 runs to 11 residues. Germline CDR1 reads DFQATT; CDR2 reads SNEGSKA (reference sequence). CDR3: CRVASSDEQFF. Written as DNA, the CDR3 is TGCAGAGTGGCTAGTTCCGATGAGCAGTTCTTC.

J is TRBJ2-7 and V is TRBV7-9, with 10 bases lining up with TRBD2. The ends lost 7 bases at V and 4 bases at J; junction bases unmatched: 10. The CDR3 spans 15 residues. Per the germline V gene, CDR1 is SEHNR and CDR2 is FQNEAQ (reference sequence). The CDR3 DNA follows: TGTGCCAGCATCGTGGAGGGACTAGCGTCGTACGAGCAGTACTTC. It yields the protein CASIVEGLASYEQYF.

Details on this clonotype: One end of the junction is discordant with germline, which a read error may explain. The chain has TRBV6-6 and TRBJ2-6, with D perhaps matching TRBD1 (5 bases). Germline loops: CDR1 MNHNY, CDR2 SVGAGI (reference sequence). This CDR3 comprises 15 residues. As DNA, the CDR3 is TGTGCCAGCAGCTACCAATCTTCTGGGGCCAACGCCCTGACTTTC. Protein sequence: CASSYQSSGANALTF.

This clonotype was counted between two and nine times. The chain couples TRBV6-5 to TRBJ1-5, with 7 bases matching TRBD1. The germline CDR1 and CDR2 sequences are MNHEY and SVGAGI. With V trimmed by 4 bases and J by 5 bases, 8 bases remained unmatched. CDR3 length: 15 residues. For the CDR3, the DNA is TGTGCCAGCAGTTCCCCAGGGCAGGGGGATCAGCCCCAGCATTTT. Translation gives CASSSPGQGDQPQHF.

This chain connects TRBV19 to TRBJ2-1; TRBD2 matches 10 bases. Germline lookup yields CDR1 LNHDA and CDR2 SQIVND (reference sequence). CDR3 size: 16 residues. V lost 4 bases and J lost 9; bases outside the gene matches: 12. CDR3 in amino acids: CASSTQREGQIGEQFF. DNA for the CDR3: TGTGCCAGTAGTACCCAGCGGGAGGGCCAGATCGGTGAGCAGTTCTTC.

This clonotype has more than one count but fewer than ten. The chain couples TRBV4-1 to TRBJ1-6, with D perhaps matching TRBD1 (5 bases). CDR1 and CDR2 (germline): MGHRA, YSYEKL. CDR3 length: 16 amino acids. Trimming stripped 1 base from V and 7 bases from J, with 14 bases between. CDR3 amino acids: CASSQVVGAGNSPLHF. The CDR3, as DNA: TGCGCCAGCAGCCAAGTAGTAGGGGCGGGGAATTCACCCCTCCACTTT.

The CDR3 coding sequence is TGTGCCACCAGCAGAGGGGAACCCACAGATACGCAGTATTTT. As protein: CATSRGEPTDTQYF. The chain uses TRBV15 and TRBJ2-3; D remains ambiguous. The germline V gene has CDR1 LNHNV and CDR2 YYDKDF (reference sequence). Trimming left V 1 base short and J 2 bases short, with 7 bases between. CDR3 length equals 14 residues.

There are a few counts of this clonotype. The gene calls are TRBV3-1 and TRBJ2-6, with 7 bases fitting TRBD1. The CDR3 is made up of 15 amino acids. CDR1 is LGHDT and CDR2 is YNNKEL in the germline V gene (reference sequence). Trimming cost V 3 bases and J 4 bases; bases outside gene matches: 3. The CDR3 is CASSHQGEGANVLTF. DNA of the CDR3: TGTGCCAGCAGCCACCAGGGGGAAGGGGCCAACGTCCTGACTTTC.

This clonotype was counted only a few times. The CDR3: CASSRANQPQHF. The CDR3 nucleotides read TGTGCCAGCAGCCGAGCTAATCAGCCCCAGCATTTT. The chain links TRBV2 to TRBJ1-5; D unresolved. The germline V gene encodes CDR1 SNHLY and CDR2 FYNNEI. Trimming took 6 bases from V and 4 from J, leaving 7 bases between them. This CDR3 contains 12 residues.

CDR3 region: CASSLAPGTGAEAFF. The CDR3 coding sequence is TGCGCCAGCAGCTTGGCCCCCGGGACAGGGGCTGAAGCTTTCTTT. This chain joins TRBV5-1 and TRBJ1-1; TRBD1 agrees at 10 bases. The CDR3 runs 15 residues. V lost 0 bases to trimming and J lost 6 bases; unmatched junction nucleotides: 5. The V gene's germline CDR1 is SGHRS and CDR2 YFSETQ.

In its sample, this clonotype was seen a few times. CDR3 sequence (DNA): TGTGCCAGCAAATCGGCGGGGGGGCCGGGATACAATGAGCAGTTCTTC. Translation gives CASKSAGGPGYNEQFF. The rearrangement uses TRBV7-9 and TRBJ2-1; the match to TRBD2 covers 9 bases. There are 16 residues in the CDR3. The V segment lost 7 bases and the J segment 4 bases; nucleotides outside the gene matches: 11. Germline assignment: CDR1 SEHNR and CDR2 FQNEAQ (reference sequence).

The chain's CDR3 is CASSFRTSRGGTQYF. In DNA form, the CDR3 reads TGTGCCAGCAGTTTCCGGACTAGCAGGGGAGGGACCCAGTACTTC. The J gene is TRBJ2-5, the V gene TRBV12-3 or TRBV12-4; 8 bases are shared with TRBD2. Unmatched junction bases numbered 10, after V lost 3 bases and J lost 7 bases. This CDR3 region has 15 residues.

This clonotype was recorded once. The gene calls are TRBV9 and TRBJ2-7; TRBD2 is a possible D gene (5 bases). V was cut by 4 bases and J by 0 bases, with 11 bases left in between. There are 14 residues in the CDR3. Germline V gene lookup returns CDR1 SGDLS and CDR2 YYNGEE. In nucleotides, the CDR3 is TGTGCCAGCAGCCCAACGGGATGCTCCTACGAGCAGTACTTC. Amino acids: CASSPTGCSYEQYF.

This clonotype was counted only a few times. The V gene is TRBV28, the J gene TRBJ1-5; a weak D match, TRBD1 (6 bases). This CDR3 region has 17 residues. Germline CDR1 MDHEN, CDR2 SYDVKM. The ends were cut back, 7 bases at V and 1 base at J, with 20 bases in the middle. In DNA form, the CDR3 reads TGTGCCAGCAACGGTAGAGGGGGGCTGTTAAGCAATCAGCCCCAGCATTTT. It encodes CASNGRGGLLSNQPQHF. The full variable domain, with the rest looked up from reference TRBV28 and TRBJ1-5, is DVKVTQSSRYLVKRTGEKVFLECVQDMDHENMFWYRQDPGLGLRLIYFSYDVKMKEKGDIPEGYSVSREKKERFSLILESASTNQTSMYLCASNGRGGLLSNQPQHFGDGTRLSIL.

The chain is built from TRBV24-1 and TRBJ2-1; 7 nucleotides agree with TRBD1. V shed 3 bases and J 5 bases; nucleotides not matched to a gene: 6. Germline lookup yields CDR1 KGHDR and CDR2 SFDVKD. The CDR3 is 15 amino acids. CDR3 protein: CATSDGQGDNNEQFF. The CDR3, as DNA: TGTGCCACCAGTGATGGGCAGGGGGATAACAATGAGCAGTTCTTC.

This clonotype was seen only a few times. The chain combines TRBV3-1 with TRBJ2-3; D remains unclear. V was pared by 1 base and J by 8 bases, with 7 bases between. This CDR3 is built from 12 residues. Germline lookup yields CDR1 LGHDT and CDR2 YNNKEL (reference sequence). The CDR3 nucleotides are TGTGCCAGCAGCCAAGCAGTTAGTACGCAGTATTTT. Protein: CASSQAVSTQYF.